This T cell receptor (beta chain) was retrieved from a study of immune heterogeneity within non-small cell lung tumors. Overall study: With respect to histology, the tumors encompassed a few squamous cell carcinomas, some 10 non-squamous carcinomas and 1 not otherwise specified.

With 32 V and 13 J primers, multiplex PCR amplified the TCR beta CDR3. TCRdb reanalysed the multiplex PCR reads using MiXCR and keeps one entry per CDR3 protein. The top ten hold 4% of the sample, which has approximately 31,000 distinct CDR3 sequences, about 29% seen once. With around 0.6 ug used per sample, the template was genomic DNA from bulk tumor. Taken during surgery, several biopsies per primary tumor were spaced as far apart as possible within the tumor mass. These patients got curative surgery after being newly diagnosed with untreated non-small cell lung cancer. This clonotype was found many times. The specimen was lung tumor tissue. This TCR came from a middle-aged man with non-small cell lung cancer.

Written as DNA, the CDR3 is TGCAGTGCGGAGAAGGGGGCCCTTAAAGGTGCTGAAGCTTTCTTT. This codes for CSAEKGALKGAEAFF. The rearrangement joins TRBV20-1 to TRBJ1-1; 7 nucleotides agree with TRBD1. In germline, CDR1 is DFQATT, CDR2 SNEGSKA (reference sequence). The CDR3 is made up of 15 amino acids. After removal of 6 bases from V and 6 bases from J, the junction contained 16 bases not matched to a gene.